The 24 T cell receptor beta chains below were found in one sample sequenced in a study of OX40 agonist ivuxolimab in advanced cancers. Clones were read by immunoSEQ multiplex PCR, and TCRdb kept only the in-frame ones, dropping some. Among roughly 70,000 clones listed, 75% to 90% were seen once. The specimen was CD4+ or CD8+ T cells sorted from blood, collected in a trial of the OX40 agonist ivuxolimab. These receptors all come from an adult with an advanced solid tumor such as melanoma, head and neck, liver or kidney cancer.

V is TRBV19 and J is TRBJ2-1; TRBD1 is a possible D gene (6 bases). The length of the CDR3 is 17 residues. From germline, CDR1 is LNHDA and CDR2 SQIVND (reference sequence). The V end was cut by 4 bases, the J end by 1 base, with 17 bases between. The CDR3 spells CASSTGELPLSYNEQFF. The CDR3 DNA reads TGTGCCAGTAGTACAGGGGAGCTTCCCCTATCCTACAATGAGCAGTTCTTC.

The chain is built from TRBV30 and TRBJ2-7; D is perhaps TRBD2 (5 bases). V was pared by 2 bases and J by 3 bases, with 11 bases between. Looked up from germline, CDR1 is GTSNPN and CDR2 is SVGIG (reference sequence). This CDR3 has 13 amino acids. The CDR3, as DNA: TGTGCCTGGAGTAGAGGGAGTAGCTACGAGCAGTACTTC. Protein: CAWSRGSSYEQYF. Supplemented by reference TRBV30 and TRBJ2-7, the full variable domain reads SQTIHQWPATLVQPVGSPLSLECTVEGTSNPNLYWYRQAAGRGLQLLFYSVGIGQISSEVPQNLSASRPQDRQFILSSKKLLLSDSGFYLCAWSRGSSYEQYFGPGTRLTVT.

This clone was seen more than once but under ten times. The chain combines TRBV29-1 with TRBJ1-5, with D perhaps TRBD1 (6 bases). Trimming pared 5 bases from V and 5 bases from J, leaving 16 bases between. Germline CDR1 and CDR2: SQVTM and ANQGSEA. This CDR3 has 14 residues. CDR3 coding DNA: TGCAGCGTTTCGACGGGGGCGAGTTATCAGCCCCAGCATTTT. It yields the protein CSVSTGASYQPQHF.

DNA for the CDR3: TGTGCCAGCACCCGGACAGGGGTGAACTCTGGGGCCAACGTCCTGACTTTC. It codes for CASTRTGVNSGANVLTF. The rearrangement uses TRBV27 and TRBJ2-6, with 9 positions matching TRBD1. The germline V gene encodes CDR1 MNHEY and CDR2 SMNVEV (reference sequence). V shed 7 bases, J shed 0 bases, and the junction held 7 bases outside the gene matches. There are 17 residues in the CDR3. Based on the CDR3 plus reference TRBV27 and TRBJ2-6, the full variable domain is EAQVTQNPRYLITVTGKKLTVTCSQNMNHEYMSWYRQDPGLGLRQIYYSMNVEVTDKGDVPEGYKVSRKEKRNFPLILESPSPNQTSLYFCASTRTGVNSGANVLTFGAGSRLTVL.

The chain recombines TRBV9 with TRBJ2-1; D is perhaps TRBD1 (6 bases). V shed 3 bases and J shed 5 bases, with 18 bases lying between them. This CDR3 has 16 amino acids. Germline-derived CDR1 and CDR2 are SGDLS and YYNGEE. The DNA of the CDR3 is TGTGCCAGCAGCGCGACGGACAGATTAGGACACAATGAGCAGTTCTTC. This codes for CASSATDRLGHNEQFF.

This rearrangement joins TRBV28 to TRBJ1-1; D perhaps matches TRBD1 (5 bases). The CDR3 covers 14 residues. The V end was cut by 2 bases, the J end by 5 bases, with 12 bases between. From germline, CDR1 is MDHEN and CDR2 SYDVKM. This CDR3 is CASSLTGTKTEAFF. Written as DNA, the CDR3 is TGTGCCAGCAGTTTAACAGGCACGAAAACTGAAGCTTTCTTT.

This clone was counted between two and nine times. This chain connects TRBV7-6 to TRBJ1-2; TRBD1 agrees at 7 bases. The V gene's germline CDR1 is SGHVS and CDR2 FNYEAQ. J gave up 8 bases and V 4 bases, and 7 bases lay outside the gene matches. The CDR3 length is 13 residues. CDR3 sequence: CASSSRQGVGYTF. In DNA form, the CDR3 reads TGTGCCAGCAGCTCGCGACAGGGCGTCGGCTACACCTTC.

The table lists this clone with a count of one. The rearrangement links TRBV6-5 to TRBJ2-1, with 8 positions matching TRBD1. The CDR3 is 15 amino acids. Germline loops: CDR1 MNHEY, CDR2 SVGAGI. With 6 bases clipped from V and 0 bases from J, the junction kept 4 bases outside the gene matches. The CDR3 loop is CASSVDRGSYNEQFF. The CDR3 DNA reads as TGTGCCAGCAGCGTCGACAGGGGCTCCTACAATGAGCAGTTCTTC.

The sample holds one count of this clone. V is TRBV19 and J is TRBJ2-7, with 9 nucleotides matching TRBD1. The CDR3 length is 15 residues. The V gene end was trimmed by 4 bases and the J gene end by 1 base; junction bases not matched to a gene: 5. Germline-derived CDR1 and CDR2 are LNHDA and SQIVND (reference sequence). This CDR3 is CASSTGDRASYEQYF. CDR3 sequence (DNA): TGTGCCAGTAGTACCGGGGACAGGGCTTCCTACGAGCAGTACTTC. The whole variable domain, filled in from reference TRBV19 and TRBJ2-7, reads DGGITQSPKYLFRKEGQNVTLSCEQNLNHDAMYWYRQDPGQGLRLIYYSQIVNDFQKGDIAEGYSVSREKKESFPLTVTSAQKNPTAFYLCASSTGDRASYEQYFGPGTRLTVT.

This chain uses TRBV18 with TRBJ2-7; TRBD2 might be the D (5 bases). Trimming took off 2 bases at V and 7 bases at J, with 18 bases between the two ends. Per germline, CDR1 KGHSH and CDR2 LQKENI. This CDR3 has 15 amino acids. CDR3 DNA: TGTGCCAGCTCACCAACGAGGGCCAGACCCGGGGAGCAGTACGTC. It encodes CASSPTRARPGEQYV.

The V and J genes are TRBV14 and TRBJ2-2, with D tentatively TRBD2 (6 bases). The CDR3 runs 13 residues. CDR1 is SGHDN, CDR2 FVKESK, per germline. V was cut by 1 base and J by 6 bases, with 6 bases left in between. The CDR3: CASSQAGAGELFF. Written as DNA, the CDR3 is TGTGCCAGCAGCCAAGCGGGAGCCGGGGAGCTGTTTTTT.

The chain is built from TRBV7-9 and TRBJ2-6; tentatively, D is TRBD2 (6 bases). The germline CDR1 and CDR2 sequences are SEHNR and FQNEAQ (reference sequence). This CDR3 spans 17 amino acids. Trimming removed 9 bases at V and 3 bases at J, with 21 bases between. CDR3 protein: CASVVATGVRGANVLTF. The CDR3 region has the DNA TGTGCCAGTGTGGTAGCGACGGGGGTTCGTGGGGCCAACGTCCTGACTTTC.

V gene TRBV5-1 combines with J gene TRBJ2-5; the match to TRBD1 covers 7 bases. Germline CDR1 is SGHRS and CDR2 is YFSETQ. Trimming cost V 5 bases and J 4 bases; bases outside gene matches: 2. CDR3 length: 12 residues. The CDR3 here is CASRWDRETQYF. The CDR3, as DNA: TGCGCCAGCAGGTGGGACAGAGAGACCCAGTACTTC.

Worth noting for this clone: This specimen includes other DNA sequences encoding the same CDR3. The chain carries TRBV30 and TRBJ1-2; D gene uncertain. The CDR3 covers 12 residues. Germline-derived CDR1 and CDR2 are GTSNPN and SVGIG (reference sequence). V lost 0 bases and J 6 bases, leaving 8 bases between the germline ends. CDR3: CAWSVHGNGYTF. The CDR3 nucleotides are TGTGCCTGGAGTGTACATGGGAATGGCTACACCTTC.

The chain links TRBV7-9 to TRBJ1-3, with 7 bases that match TRBD1. With V trimmed by 5 bases and J by 2 bases, 9 bases remained unmatched. Germline CDR1 SEHNR, CDR2 FQNEAQ (reference sequence). The length of the CDR3 is 16 residues. Here the CDR3 reads CASSGARTGPGNTIYF. CDR3 DNA sequence: TGTGCCAGCAGCGGAGCAAGGACAGGACCTGGAAACACCATATATTTT.

This rearrangement joins TRBV2 to TRBJ1-1, with D maybe TRBD1 (5 bases). The V end was cut by 3 bases, the J end by 5 bases, with 13 bases between. This CDR3 has 14 residues. CDR1 and CDR2 from the germline V gene are SNHLY and FYNNEI. DNA of the CDR3: TGTGCCAGCAGTGATGGGGGATCGGTGACTGAAGCTTTCTTT. Translation: CASSDGGSVTEAFF.

J is TRBJ2-3 and V is TRBV4-1; D ambiguous. Germline CDR1 and CDR2: MGHRA and YSYEKL. This CDR3 is 16 amino acids long. With 0 bases removed from V and 2 bases from J, the gap between germline ends came to 12 bases. This chain's CDR3 is CASSQDQWLNTDTQYF. CDR3 coding DNA: TGCGCCAGCAGCCAAGATCAGTGGCTAAACACAGATACGCAGTATTTT.

The chain's CDR3 is CASSTGQGGYNSPLHF. CDR3 bases: TGCGCCAGCAGCACGGGACAGGGGGGCTATAATTCACCCCTCCACTTT. This chain links TRBV5-1 with TRBJ1-6, with 11 bases matching TRBD1. Germline lookup yields CDR1 SGHRS and CDR2 YFSETQ. The junction had 3 bases not matched to a gene; V was cut back by 4 bases and J by 3 bases. The CDR3 has 16 amino acids.

The gene calls are TRBV30 and TRBJ2-4; D unclear. The CDR3 is made up of 14 amino acids. V gave up 2 bases and J gave up 0 bases, with 8 bases separating them. Germline V CDR1 and CDR2: GTSNPN, SVGIG (reference sequence). The CDR3: CAWSPYSAKNIQYF. The CDR3, as DNA: TGTGCCTGGAGTCCCTATTCAGCCAAAAACATTCAGTACTTC. Combining the CDR3 with reference TRBV30 and TRBJ2-4 gives the whole variable domain SQTIHQWPATLVQPVGSPLSLECTVEGTSNPNLYWYRQAAGRGLQLLFYSVGIGQISSEVPQNLSASRPQDRQFILSSKKLLLSDSGFYLCAWSPYSAKNIQYFGAGTRLSVL.

This clone came up once. This CDR3 is CASRGLGRGTDTQYF. CDR3 in DNA: TGTGCCAGCCGAGGTTTAGGGAGAGGGACAGATACGCAGTATTTT. The chain links TRBV25-1 to TRBJ2-3, with D possibly being TRBD2 (5 bases). This CDR3 spans 15 amino acids. CDR1 MGHDK and CDR2 SYGVNS come from the germline V gene. Trimming shortened V by 8 bases and J by 3 bases, and 18 bases separated the two germline ends.

This clone came up a few times. This chain connects TRBV5-1 to TRBJ2-5; TRBD1 aligns across 7 bases. The junction had 2 bases not matched to a gene; V was cut back by 3 bases and J by 3 bases. This CDR3 spans 13 amino acids. CDR1 and CDR2 (germline): SGHRS, YFSETQ. The CDR3 DNA follows: TGCGCCAGCAGCTCGGGACAGAAAGAGACCCAGTACTTC. Translating gives CASSSGQKETQYF.

The chain carries TRBV9 and TRBJ2-5; no firm D call. Germline-derived CDR1 and CDR2 are SGDLS and YYNGEE. CDR3 length: 12 residues. V was trimmed by 4 bases and J by 5 bases, leaving 9 bases between them. In DNA form, the CDR3 reads TGTGCCAGCAGCAACGCTGCGGAGACCCAGTACTTC. Translation gives CASSNAAETQYF.

The chain's CDR3 is CASKRDPGGYEQYV. The CDR3 DNA follows: TGTGCCAGCAAACGGGACCCGGGTGGCTACGAGCAGTACGTC. This rearrangement joins TRBV6-5 to TRBJ2-7; possibly TRBD1 or TRBD2 for D (5 bases each). V was cut by 7 bases and J by 3 bases, with 16 bases left in between. Germline V gene lookup returns CDR1 MNHEY and CDR2 SVGAGI. This CDR3 is 14 amino acids long.

The chain employs TRBV2 and TRBJ1-1; D is possibly TRBD1 (6 bases). The CDR3 runs 13 residues. Germline V gene data show CDR1 as SNHLY and CDR2 as FYNNEI. V gave up 6 bases and J gave up 9 bases, with 17 bases separating them. The CDR3 loop reads CASRDNGGQQAFF. CDR3 coding DNA: TGTGCCAGCAGGGACAATGGGGGCCAGCAAGCTTTCTTT.